The subject of this entry is one T cell receptor (beta chain). Its antigen is still unknown. Clones were read by immunoSEQ multiplex PCR, and TCRdb kept only the in-frame ones, dropping some. The sample has 60,000 to 85,000 clones; about 82% are singletons. This entry comes from a study of OX40 agonist ivuxolimab in advanced cancers. Findings and caveats of the study: Antigen specificity remained undetermined for the expanded peripheral T cells.

The ends were cut back, 5 bases at V and 3 bases at J, with 13 bases in the middle. The germline V gene has CDR1 MNHEY and CDR2 SVGAGI. This CDR3 has 14 amino acids. Excluded were patients having autoimmune disease history or systemic immunosuppression. This chain joins TRBV6-5 and TRBJ1-2, with a possible D match to TRBD1 (6 bases). The clonotype was recovered from an adult with an advanced solid tumor such as melanoma, head and neck, liver or kidney cancer. The sequencing here drew on CD4+ or CD8+ T cells sorted from blood, taken in a trial of the OX40 agonist ivuxolimab. CDR3 nucleotides: TGTGCCAGCAGTCCCTCGGGGGGCCACTATGGCTACACCTTC. Protein product: CASSPSGGHYGYTF.